This entry lists 4 T cell receptor beta chains sequenced from one sample in a study of T-cell memory formation after mild COVID-19. MiXCR, run by TCRdb on the 5' RACE reads, gives a single entry per CDR3 protein. The top ten hold 20% to 25% of the sample, which has around 250,000 distinct CDR3 sequences, 8% to 9.5% seen once. Sequenced material: PBMCs or a T cell subset sorted from them (not recorded which). The source of these receptors is a man between 18 and 35 years old who had mild COVID-19 (a few samples of this study predate the infection). Cell type and time point are not known.

This clonotype was seen more than once but under ten times. The chain carries TRBV7-9 and TRBJ2-5; possibly TRBD1 for D (7 bases). Looked up from germline, CDR1 is SEHNR and CDR2 is FQNEAQ (reference sequence). The CDR3 consists of 14 residues. The V and J ends lost 5 bases and 2 bases respectively, with 12 bases between them. The chain's CDR3 is CASSGRGQQETQYF. In DNA, the CDR3 is TGTGCCAGCAGCGGGCGGGGACAGCAAGAGACCCAGTACTTC.

This clonotype has a handful of counts. V is TRBV20-1 and J is TRBJ1-2; the D is unclear. Trimming took off 1 base at V and 2 bases at J, with 2 bases between the two ends. The CDR3 spans 11 residues. Germline CDR1 and CDR2: DFQATT and SNEGSKA (reference sequence). CDR3 sequence: CSARANYGYTF. CDR3 DNA sequence: TGCAGTGCTAGAGCGAACTATGGCTACACCTTC.

The chain combines TRBV7-2 with TRBJ2-4; unclear D gene. V gave up 4 bases and J gave up 2 bases, with 15 bases separating them. CDR3 size: 16 residues. Germline V gene data show CDR1 as SGHTA and CDR2 as FQGNSA. CDR3 loop: CASSSLPSETKNIQYF. The DNA for the CDR3 is TGTGCCAGCAGCTCATTGCCTTCTGAGACCAAAAACATTCAGTACTTC.

This clonotype was observed a handful of times. The rearrangement joins TRBV13 to TRBJ2-3; 8 nucleotides agree with TRBD1. In germline, CDR1 is PRHDT, CDR2 FYEKMQ (reference sequence). This CDR3 spans 15 amino acids. The V and J ends lost 5 bases and 1 base, in that order; junction bases with no gene match: 5. CDR3 in DNA: TGTGCCAGCAGCCAGGACAGGGAGGGCACAGATACGCAGTATTTT. It codes for CASSQDREGTDTQYF.